This T cell receptor beta chain comes out of a study of persistence of HIV-infected CD4 T cells. Regarding this clone: Its antigen is still unknown.

Overlapping HIV-1 Gag 15-mer peptides at 0.95 to 1 ug per peptide per mL were used. Sorting selected CD4+ T cells upregulating both CD40 ligand and CD69. Sequencing used immunoSEQ version 4 in survey mode. Some clones are missing from TCRdb's copy, which holds only in-frame ones; the method was immunoSEQ multiplex PCR. Counted here are some 23,000 clones, over 65% occurring once; the ten biggest clones make up roughly 1.8%. The germline V gene encodes CDR1 MNHEY and CDR2 SMNVEV (reference sequence). The CDR3 runs 15 residues. Trimming cost V 6 bases and J 8 bases, with 22 bases left between them. The sequencing used CD4+ T cells sorted from PBMCs after roughly 18-hour stimulation, collected from a patient who received antiretroviral therapy. V and J are TRBV27 and TRBJ1-2; a possible D gene is TRBD1 (5 bases). This receptor was obtained from an adult man with HIV who was CMV-seropositive. CDR3 nucleotide sequence: TGTGCCAGCAGATTAAACCTGGAGGGTTCAGGGGGCTACACCTTC. It encodes CASRLNLEGSGGYTF.